Sequencing of this T cell receptor beta chain was carried out in a study of cytomegalovirus exposure and HLA in healthy donors. General study points: An analysis done earlier found most TCR beta V segments productive about 87% or about 30% of the time.

Comment on this clone: Antigen specificity is unknown. Mismatch with germline at one junction end may stem from a read error.

PCR used 60 Vbeta primers and 13 Jbeta primers. Libraries were prepared by immunoSEQ multiplex PCR; TCRdb keeps only in-frame clonotypes and omits some of them. This sample has 220,000 or so clones; approximately 68% occur once, and the top ten carry less than 2%. Germline V gene data show CDR1 as LNHDA and CDR2 as SQIVND (reference sequence). The CDR3 loop spans 14 amino acids. The chain uses TRBV19 and TRBJ2-5; no firm D call. The sequencing sample was made of PBMCs. The sequence was collected from a woman aged 25 to 39 in good health and CMV-seronegative. CDR3: CASSIGPLQETQYF. In DNA, the CDR3 is TGTGCCAGTAGCATAGGGCCCCTTCAAGAGACCCAGTACTTC.